The TCR beta chain under discussion was sequenced for a study of spatial heterogeneity in lung cancer. Study details: Alpha-chain sequences were consistently detected in smaller numbers than beta-chain sequences. Study results and limitations: At tumor resection, ubiquitous expanded TCRs were detected in blood more often than later.

Regarding time point: sample taken at primary tumor resection. Unsorted samples of tumor, nontumor lung or frozen PBMC had their whole RNA sequenced. Untreated early-stage non-small cell lung cancer patients, fewer than 85 in total, were the donors. This clonotype occurred many times. The antigen remains unidentified. Every individual TCR cDNA molecule carried its own unique molecular identifier, which allowed correction of PCR and sequencing errors. TCRdb recomputed calls from the 5' RACE reads with MiXCR, one row per CDR3 protein. The sample lists about 95,000 distinct CDR3 sequences; approximately 8.6% were seen once. V was clipped by 5 bases and J by 7 bases; unmatched bases: 3. This CDR3 comprises 13 residues. Germline V CDR1 and CDR2: KGHDR, SFDVKD.

The source is a male donor with early-stage non-small cell lung cancer. This sample comprised PBMCs, obtained at surgery. This chain uses TRBV24-1 with TRBJ1-5; TRBD1 aligns across 8 bases. CDR3 nucleotide sequence: TGTGCCACCAGTGTCTCAGGGGGCCAGCCCCAGCATTTT. As protein: CATSVSGGQPQHF.